What follows are 17 T cell receptor beta chains derived from one specimen sequenced in a study of T-cell reconstitution after alpha-beta-depleted transplantation in children (TCRdb year 2016). The method behind the library was PCR. The sequencer was an Illumina HiSeq 2500. TCR libraries were prepared with molecular barcoding, using unique molecular identifiers to normalize TCRbeta repertoire quantification. TCRdb applied fastp at Q25 and MiXCR to the public reads, then kept only in-frame beta chains. Records with the same CDR3 protein are collapsed into one entry carrying the most frequent genes and DNA. Recorded for this sample are some 43,000 distinct CDR3 sequences; about 9.3% of them occurred a single time. The biggest ten clones account for 27% of the sample. The meaning of the sample's time point label: day 60 (about 2 months) after transplantation. The sample's treatment or condition label, in plain terms: allogeneic hematopoietic cell transplantation with graft depleted of TCRalphabeta T cells and CD19 B cells.

The sequencing used PBMCs, mostly from graft donor cells, collected 60 days after TCRalphabeta/CD19-depleted stem cell transplant. The receptors originated from a male patient aged 2 to 9 who had a stem cell transplant for chronic granulomatous disease, so the T cells may come from the graft donor.

This clonotype has more than one count but fewer than ten. The V gene is TRBV27, the J gene TRBJ2-1, with a possible D match to TRBD1 (6 bases). Trimming removed 7 bases at V and 5 bases at J, with 15 bases between. Per germline, CDR1 MNHEY and CDR2 SMNVEV (reference sequence). CDR3 length: 14 residues. The CDR3 is CASMVAGDDNEQFF. The CDR3, as DNA: TGTGCCAGCATGGTGGCAGGGGATGACAATGAGCAGTTCTTC.

This clonotype has a count of ten or more. The chain employs TRBV11-2 and TRBJ2-7; 7 bases fit TRBD2. Germline CDR1 and CDR2: SGHAT and FQNNGV. J lost 3 bases, V lost 3 bases, and 5 bases had no gene match. There are 14 residues in the CDR3. The CDR3 DNA sequence: TGTGCCAGCAGCTTGACTAGCTCATACTACGAGCAGTACTTC. Residues: CASSLTSSYYEQYF.

This clonotype was seen a handful of times. The chain is built from TRBV11-2 and TRBJ2-2, with 10 bases aligning to TRBD2. Per the germline V gene, CDR1 is SGHAT and CDR2 is FQNNGV. After removal of 4 bases from V and 5 bases from J, the junction contained 1 base not matched to a gene. This CDR3 comprises 14 residues. In nucleotides, the CDR3 is TGTGCCAGCAGCTCGGGACTAGCGACCGGGGAGCTGTTTTTT. Its translation: CASSSGLATGELFF.

This clonotype is large in the sample. The V and J genes are TRBV5-1 and TRBJ2-5, with 7 bases matching TRBD2. This CDR3 contains 16 residues. V lost 4 bases, J lost 2 bases, and 11 bases stayed unmatched. Germline V gene lookup returns CDR1 SGHRS and CDR2 YFSETQ. The CDR3 DNA sequence: TGCGCCAGCAGCCGTACTAGCGATGGGGCGCAAGAGACCCAGTACTTC. The encoded protein is CASSRTSDGAQETQYF. Full variable domain (rest looked up from reference TRBV5-1 and TRBJ2-5): KAGVTQTPRYLIKTRGQQVTLSCSPISGHRSVSWYQQTPGQGLQFLFEYFSETQRNKGNFPGRFSGRQFSNSRSEMNVSTLELGDSALYLCASSRTSDGAQETQYFGPGTRLLVL.

This clonotype showed up many times. This sequence joins TRBV4-1 and TRBJ2-3; D perhaps matches TRBD1 (6 bases). The V end was cut by 0 bases, the J end by 4 bases, with 11 bases between. The CDR3 runs to 15 residues. From germline, CDR1 is MGHRA and CDR2 YSYEKL. CDR3 region: CASSQDRRGSDTQYF. The CDR3, as DNA: TGCGCCAGCAGCCAAGATCGAAGGGGGTCAGATACGCAGTATTTT.

This clonotype was counted ten times or more. The chain couples TRBV15 to TRBJ2-1, with D possibly being TRBD1 (7 bases). Trimming pared 4 bases from V and 5 bases from J, leaving 15 bases between. The CDR3 has 15 amino acids. In germline, CDR1 is LNHNV, CDR2 YYDKDF (reference sequence). CDR3 coding DNA: TGTGCCACCAGCATAAGGACAGGAGGGAACAATGAGCAGTTCTTC. It translates to CATSIRTGGNNEQFF.

This clonotype came up many times. The J gene is TRBJ2-1, the V gene TRBV7-8; TRBD2 is a possible D gene (6 bases). The CDR3 has 16 residues. Germline loops: CDR1 SGHVS, CDR2 FQNEAQ. The V end was cut by 1 base, the J end by 2 bases, with 12 bases between. The CDR3 spells CASSLGQSGAYNEQFF. The CDR3 bases are TGTGCCAGCAGCTTAGGTCAGTCGGGGGCCTACAATGAGCAGTTCTTC.

The chain recombines TRBV6-5 with TRBJ1-2; possibly TRBD1 for D (5 bases). CDR1 and CDR2 (germline): MNHEY, SVGAGI. With 0 bases removed from V and 2 bases from J, the gap between germline ends came to 7 bases. The CDR3 consists of 14 residues. CDR3: CASSYSTENYGYTF. The CDR3 coding sequence is TGTGCCAGCAGTTACTCGACAGAAAACTATGGCTACACCTTC.

The chain carries TRBV2 and TRBJ1-5; D remains unclear. The germline V gene encodes CDR1 SNHLY and CDR2 FYNNEI. This CDR3 has 13 amino acids. V dropped 0 bases and J dropped 9 bases, with 9 bases sitting between them. CDR3 residues: CASSEAVNRPQHF. Here the CDR3 DNA reads TGTGCCAGCAGTGAAGCGGTCAACCGGCCCCAGCATTTT. Using reference TRBV2 and TRBJ1-5 for the parts outside the CDR3, the full variable domain is EPEVTQTPSHQVTQMGQEVILRCVPISNHLYFYWYRQILGQKVEFLVSFYNNEISEKSEIFDDQFSVERPDGSNFTLKIRSTKLEDSAMYFCASSEAVNRPQHFGDGTRLSIL.

This clonotype was counted at least ten times. The chain joins TRBV20-1 to TRBJ2-7, with D unclear. Trimming took off 6 bases at V and 1 base at J, with 16 bases between the two ends. Germline assignment: CDR1 DFQATT and CDR2 SNEGSKA (reference sequence). This CDR3 comprises 14 residues. For the CDR3, the DNA is TGCAGTGCCCTCACCCGGCGGCAATCCTACGAGCAGTACTTC. Residues: CSALTRRQSYEQYF.

J is TRBJ1-6 and V is TRBV7-9, with 8 bases that match TRBD1. The CDR3 totals 15 residues. V gave up 5 bases and J gave up 10 bases; unmatched junction bases: 10. Germline lookup yields CDR1 SEHNR and CDR2 FQNEAQ (reference sequence). The chain's CDR3 is CASSIGAQGASPLHF. In nucleotides, the CDR3 is TGTGCCAGCAGCATAGGAGCCCAGGGGGCCTCACCCCTCCACTTT.

This clonotype showed up many times. The chain employs TRBV20-1 and TRBJ2-7; 10 bases map to TRBD2. This CDR3 comprises 13 residues. J lost 7 bases, V lost 6 bases, and 9 bases had no gene match. Looked up from germline, CDR1 is DFQATT and CDR2 is SNEGSKA (reference sequence). As DNA, the CDR3 is TGCAGTGCCCCGCTAGCGGGAGTAATTGAGCAGTACTTC. Encoded protein: CSAPLAGVIEQYF.

This clonotype showed up many times. This chain links TRBV12-5 with TRBJ2-7; 9 bases are a match to TRBD2. CDR3 size: 17 residues. Germline CDR1 and CDR2: LGHNT and FRNRAP. The trim removed 5 bases at V and 5 bases at J, leaving 16 bases unmatched. The CDR3 DNA is TGTGCTAGTGGTCCGGGACTAGCAGGGGTCGGTTCCCACGAGCAGTACTTC. Protein product: CASGPGLAGVGSHEQYF.

This clonotype appeared a few times. The V gene is TRBV12-3 or TRBV12-4, the J gene TRBJ2-7; D unresolved. With 3 bases removed from V and 4 bases from J, the gap between germline ends came to 7 bases. The length of the CDR3 is 12 residues. In DNA, the CDR3 is TGTGCCAGCAGTTTCCTTTTTTACGAGCAGTACTTC. As protein: CASSFLFYEQYF.

About this clonotype itself: A much larger clonotype is one base distant, so this may be a read error. The V and J genes are TRBV6-1 and TRBJ1-2, with D possibly being TRBD1 (5 bases). From germline, CDR1 is MNHNS and CDR2 SASEGT. The CDR3 consists of 13 residues. The CDR3 is CASSAAGRGGHTF. CDR3 sequence (DNA): TGTGCCAGCAGTGCAGCAGGGAGGGGTGGCCACACCTTC.

This clonotype has only a few counts. CDR3 loop: CASSYSALQETQYF. CDR3 nucleotides: TGTGCCAGCAGTTACTCCGCCCTACAAGAGACCCAGTACTTC. The rearrangement uses TRBV6-5 and TRBJ2-5, with D hard to call. The V gene's germline CDR1 is MNHEY and CDR2 SVGAGI. The CDR3 has 14 amino acids. V was clipped by 0 bases and J by 2 bases, with 7 bases between them.

The chain uses TRBV20-1 and TRBJ2-7; 9 nucleotides align to TRBD2. Germline CDR1 reads DFQATT; CDR2 reads SNEGSKA (reference sequence). The V segment lost 5 bases and the J segment 7 bases; nucleotides outside the gene matches: 6. This CDR3 has 12 amino acids. The CDR3 bases are TGCAGTGCTTTAGCGGGAGAGAGGGAGCAGTACTTC. Translated, it gives CSALAGEREQYF.